Detailed here is one TCR beta chain. One end of the junction varies from germline; a read error may be responsible. This CDR3 has 14 amino acids. Germline CDR1 is MNHNS and CDR2 is SASEGT. The data were obtained in a study of T cells after yellow fever vaccination. TCRdb recomputed calls from the 5' RACE reads with MiXCR, one row per CDR3 protein. This table has 400,000 or so distinct CDR3 sequences, about 9.9% appearing once. The chain combines TRBV6-1 with TRBJ2-7; D is undetermined. This receptor was obtained from a man aged 18 to 29 who received the YFV17D yellow fever vaccine. Sequencing used PBMCs, obtained on the day of the first yellow fever vaccination. CDR3 protein: CPSSEAGAYTEQYF. DNA of the CDR3: TGTCCCAGCAGTGAAGCAGGCGCTTACACCGAGCAGTACTTC.